This is a list of T cell receptor beta chains from one sample in a study of T cells in Graves' hyperthyroidism and ophthalmopathy. TCRdb re-called the multiplex PCR reads through MiXCR, storing one row per CDR3 protein. The sample consists of some 690,000 distinct CDR3 sequences, about 18% of them appearing once. The material sequenced was blood. The receptors derive from a man aged 45-65 years with Graves' hyperthyroidism. Each CDR3 is given with its conserved first and last residue. A D gene is named only where the DNA matches it firmly. A row's size may be missing; if present it is once, few, many or a size class.

>TRBV13|TRBJ2-5|many|TRBD1
CASSLGGTGGAETQYF
TGTGCCAGCAGCTTAGGGGGGACAGGGGGCGCAGAGACCCAGTACTTC
>TRBV28|TRBJ2-3|many|-
CASISTDTQYF
TGTGCCAGCATTAGCACAGATACGCAGTATTTT
>TRBV12-3/TRBV12-4|TRBJ2-2|many|-
CASSVFSNTGELFF
TGTGCCAGCAGCGTATTCTCGAACACCGGGGAGCTGTTTTTT
>TRBV15|TRBJ2-7|-|TRBD2
CATSRGGGAYEQYF
TGTGCCACCTCCCGGGGGGGGGGCGCCTACGAGCAGTACTTC
>TRBV7-9|TRBJ2-1|few|-
CASSFLPDEQFF
TGTGCCAGCAGCTTTCTTCCCGATGAGCAGTTCTTC
>TRBV5-8|TRBJ1-4|-|-
CASSLGAGTTNEKLFF
TGTGCCAGCAGCTTGGGGGCCGGGACGACTAATGAAAAACTGTTTTTT
>TRBV20-1|TRBJ2-5|many|TRBD2
CSATPSGRAPETQYF
TGCAGTGCTACACCTAGCGGGAGGGCCCCGGAGACCCAGTACTTC
>TRBV2|TRBJ2-5|many|-
CASTVQETQYF
TGTGCCAGCACAGTCCAAGAGACCCAGTACTTC
>TRBV12-3/TRBV12-4|TRBJ2-1|many|-
CASTPGTYNEQFF
TGTGCCAGCACCCCGGGGACCTACAATGAGCAGTTCTTC
>TRBV28|TRBJ2-7|many|TRBD1
CANSSTGAPSYEQYF
TGTGCCAACAGTTCGACAGGGGCCCCCTCCTACGAGCAGTACTTC
>TRBV5-1|TRBJ2-2|many|TRBD2
CASSRSGAANTGELFF
TGCGCCAGCAGCCGTAGCGGGGCCGCGAACACCGGGGAGCTGTTTTTT
>TRBV6-1|TRBJ1-5|few|TRBD1
CASSVQGHQPQHF
TGTGCCAGCAGTGTACAGGGGCATCAGCCCCAGCATTTT
>TRBV4-1|TRBJ1-5|-|-
CASSLQELGSQPQHF
TGCGCCAGCAGCTTACAGGAACTGGGAAGTCAGCCCCAGCATTTT
>TRBV3-1|TRBJ1-1|few|TRBD1
CASSQRYAQGRSEAFF
TGTGCCAGCAGCCAAAGGTATGCACAGGGGAGGTCTGAAGCTTTCTTT
>TRBV5-1|TRBJ1-2|-|-
CASSLLREGNYGYTF
TGCGCCAGCAGCTTGCTTCGGGAAGGGAACTATGGCTACACCTTC
>TRBV7-8|TRBJ2-3|-|TRBD2
CASSLQAGVDTQYF
TGTGCCAGCAGCTTACAAGCGGGAGTGGATACGCAGTATTTT